This T cell receptor (beta chain) was documented in a study of radiation and T cells in renal cell carcinoma. The assay was immunoSEQ multiplex PCR, and TCRdb's table has in-frame clones only and misses some. Of tens of thousands of clones in the sample, approximately 86% are singletons; the top ten hold roughly 20%. The germline V gene has CDR1 SQVTM and CDR2 ANQGSEA. The V segment lost 2 bases and the J segment 4 bases; nucleotides outside the gene matches: 4. The CDR3 is made up of 14 amino acids. Sample time point: blood 2 weeks post-SBRT. Treatment noted: 15 Gy SBRT to primary tumor, nephrectomy 4 weeks later.

Sequencing used blood, obtained from a patient whose treatment included radiotherapy and nephrectomy. The clonotype originates from a woman aged 45-60 years with renal cell carcinoma. This rearrangement joins TRBV29-1 to TRBJ2-5; the match to TRBD2 covers 10 bases. The CDR3 DNA is TGCAGCGTTGAAAGGCTAGCGGGGGTAGAGACCCAGTACTTC. Its protein product is CSVERLAGVETQYF.